This T cell receptor (beta chain) was profiled in a study of vaccination and CD4 T cells after COVID-19. CD4+ T cells that had been cultured provided DNA sequenced with the Oncomine TCR Beta short-read assay. Genomic DNA was isolated from cultured CD4+ T cells. TCRdb reprocessed the PCR reads via MiXCR and lists one record per CDR3 protein. The repertoire has 8,000 to 10,000 distinct CDR3 sequences, 45% to 55% of them found once; the top ten carry roughly 20%. Treatment: roughly 10-day PBMC culture with coronavirus spike peptide pools or control peptides (ViraFEST assay). This clonotype was seen only a few times. Its antigen is undetermined. Looked up from germline, CDR1 is ENHRY and CDR2 is SYGVKD. V shed 8 bases and J shed 4 bases, with 14 bases lying between them. The CDR3 length is 13 residues.

The chain couples TRBV10-3 to TRBJ1-2; perhaps TRBD1 as D (5 bases). Material for sequencing was CD4+ T cells from blood, cultured in vitro. The clonotype was recovered from a human donor who had recovered from COVID-19. The CDR3 DNA reads as TGTGCCATCGGAGGGACGAGGGGCTATGGCTACACCTTC. This gives the protein CAIGGTRGYGYTF.